This T cell receptor (beta chain) was identified in a study of early T cells in non-severe SARS-CoV-2 infection. TCRdb independently ran MiXCR on the 5' RACE reads; one entry per CDR3 protein. This sample carries under 65,000 distinct CDR3 sequences, about 13% of them seen once, and the ten largest clones take 7.5% to 10%. V was cut by 5 bases and J by 0 bases, with 6 bases left in between. Germline V CDR1 and CDR2: LNHNV, YYDKDF (reference sequence). This CDR3 has 13 residues. The genes are TRBV15 and TRBJ2-3; no reliable D call. The source is an adult who was a healthcare worker with PCR-confirmed SARS-CoV-2 infection or an uninfected control (not recorded which). This specimen was whole blood, taken at baseline. This CDR3 reads CATSEGSTDTQYF. The CDR3 DNA reads TGTGCCACCAGCGAAGGGAGCACAGATACGCAGTATTTT.